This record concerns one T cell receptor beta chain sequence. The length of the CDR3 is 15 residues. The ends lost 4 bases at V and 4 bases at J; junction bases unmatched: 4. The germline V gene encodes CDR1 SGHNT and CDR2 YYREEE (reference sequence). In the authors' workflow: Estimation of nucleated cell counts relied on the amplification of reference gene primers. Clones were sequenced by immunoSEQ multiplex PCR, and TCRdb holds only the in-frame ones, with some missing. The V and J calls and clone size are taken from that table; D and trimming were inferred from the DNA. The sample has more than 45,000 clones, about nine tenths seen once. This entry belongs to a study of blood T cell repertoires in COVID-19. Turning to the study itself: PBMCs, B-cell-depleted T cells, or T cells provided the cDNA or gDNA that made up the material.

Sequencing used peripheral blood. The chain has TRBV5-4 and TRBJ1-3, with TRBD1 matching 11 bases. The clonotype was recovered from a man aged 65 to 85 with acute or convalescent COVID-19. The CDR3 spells CASSKDRGQGNTIYF. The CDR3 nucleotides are TGTGCCAGCAGCAAGGACAGGGGGCAGGGAAACACCATATATTTT.